Described below is a single T cell receptor (beta chain) sequence and its context. The specificity of this receptor is unknown. Per-nucleotide qualities are absent, and no much larger clonotype sits a single base away. The entry originates in a study of CD8+CD57+ T cells in acquired aplastic anemia (dated by TCRdb to 2016 to 2019). General notes on the study: A mean of about 3.2 ug of DNA, ranging from roughly 0.19 to 27.4 ug, was extracted from sorted CD4+ and CD8+ cells. A CD8+CD57+ expansion meant a frequency higher than the mean frequency seen in healthy subjects. Broad study findings and their caveats: Patients and healthy controls showed no significant difference in CD8+ Simpson's diversity (P=0.060). Although 25 to 30 CD8+ CDR3 sequences were shared by patients and controls, these sequences appeared highly expressed in patients and within the immunodominant clones of patients.

Its CDR3 holds 15 amino acids, cysteine through phenylalanine. Just the 45-base CDR3 DNA is kept, in frame starting at base 1. The germline V and J ends show losses of 9 bases and 4 bases respectively, and no gene match explains 14 bases of the junction. CDR1 and CDR2 are read off the germline V gene (reference sequence) as LNHDA and SQIVND. Profiling of TCR beta VDJ combinations and CDR3 sequences used genomic DNA as the template. TCR repertoire sequencing was run on an Illumina HiSeq 2000. The published analysis was carried out like this. TRBV/TRBJ rearrangement plots, CDR3 size and DJ length profiles, and Simpson's diversity index were used to assess repertoires. Whichever DNA sequence was most abundant in the deep sequencing data was defined as the immunodominant clone. CDR3 amino acid sequences were screened for sharing across subjects and were compared with published repertoires and the VDJdb database. TCRdb cleaned the public reads at Q25 with fastp, built clones with MiXCR and kept in-frame beta chains. When rows share a CDR3 protein, they turn into one entry using the most common DNA and genes. The V and J calls and clone size are TCRdb's, not the authors'. This sample comprises roughly 280,000 distinct CDR3 sequences, roughly 61% of them detected only once. The ten top clones hold around 1.3% of the sample.

Expansion of CD8+CD57+ cells had been shown by flow cytometry in the patients chosen for sequencing. Severe acquired aplastic anemia was diagnosed in all patients according to International Study of Aplastic Anemia and Agranulocytosis and Camitta criteria. No therapy had been received by the patients at the time of blood sampling. In the study, sorted CD4+ and CD8+ blood T cells from patients with severe aplastic anemia and from healthy subjects underwent deep sequencing of TCR repertoires. Patients were enrolled in the USA under clinicaltrials.gov protocols 00001620, 01623167, 00001397, 00071045, 00081523 and 00961064. Ficoll-Paque density gradient centrifugation was used to isolate peripheral blood mononuclear cells. Before DNA extraction, CD4+ and CD8+ T cells were sorted with FACS or magnetic beads.

Sequenced: sorted CD4+, CD8+, or CD8+CD57+ T cells (not recorded which) from PBMCs. The chain employs TRBV19 and TRBJ1-2; the central 7 bases match TRBD1. This sequence was found in a human donor with aplastic anemia. The DNA reads TGTGCCAGCAGTCCCCAGAGACAGGGATCCTATGGCTACACCTTC. Its coded protein is CASSPQRQGSYGYTF.